These 21 T cell receptor beta chains came from one sample sequenced in a study of shared clonotypes between healthy human individuals. Repertoires were generated with immunoSEQ multiplex PCR, while TCRdb's copy carries only in-frame clones and drops some. The sample has roughly 2.5 million clones, approximately 92% seen once. The material sequenced was naive CD4+ T cells sorted from blood. Subset given: CD45RA+ positively selected. These receptors originate from a man younger than 35 in good health.

The chain combines TRBV10-1 with TRBJ2-3; D tentatively fits TRBD1 or TRBD2 (5 bases each). From germline, CDR1 is WNHNN and CDR2 SYGVQD (reference sequence). The CDR3 runs to 14 residues. V was pared by 2 bases and J by 6 bases, with 12 bases between. CDR3 protein: CASSEGTSVDTQYF. The CDR3 DNA follows: TGCGCCAGCAGTGAGGGGACGTCCGTTGATACGCAGTATTTT.

This clone occurred once. The CDR3 nucleotides read TGCGCCAGCAGCCCGGATGGGGGGGCCCAGTACTTC. Amino acids: CASSPDGGAQYF. The gene calls are TRBV5-1 and TRBJ2-5; 7 bases map to TRBD2. Germline trimming cut 4 bases from V and 9 bases from J; bases unmatched to any gene: 6. Germline loops: CDR1 SGHRS, CDR2 YFSETQ. The CDR3 has 12 residues.

V and J are TRBV25-1 and TRBJ1-1, with a tentative D call TRBD1 (5 bases). This CDR3 comprises 15 residues. With 4 bases removed from V and 3 bases from J, the gap between germline ends came to 15 bases. The germline gives CDR1 MGHDK, CDR2 SYGVNS. Here the CDR3 reads CASSAWGGLDTEAFF. CDR3 DNA sequence: TGTGCCAGCAGTGCCTGGGGGGGTTTGGACACTGAAGCTTTCTTT.

The V gene is TRBV6-6, the J gene TRBJ2-7; 7 nucleotides line up with TRBD2. Germline V gene lookup returns CDR1 MNHNY and CDR2 SVGAGI (reference sequence). CDR3 size: 16 residues. Trimming cost V 4 bases and J 1 base; bases outside gene matches: 10. Here the CDR3 DNA reads TGTGCCAGCAGTTCTTCCAGGAGGGAGGGGTCCTACGAGCAGTACTTC. It translates to CASSSSRREGSYEQYF.

This clone showed up just a few times. Other DNA sequences of this sample code for an identical CDR3. This chain connects TRBV5-1 to TRBJ2-6; no firm D call. The CDR3 covers 15 residues. Germline V gene data show CDR1 as SGHRS and CDR2 as YFSETQ. Trimming took off 0 bases at V and 2 bases at J, with 6 bases between the two ends. As DNA, the CDR3 is TGCGCCAGCAGCTTGGAGGCGGCTGGGGCCAACGTCCTGACTTTC. Translation: CASSLEAAGANVLTF.

The V and J genes are TRBV19 and TRBJ2-7; the match to TRBD2 covers 9 bases. The CDR3 is made up of 14 amino acids. Looked up from germline, CDR1 is LNHDA and CDR2 is SQIVND (reference sequence). J was trimmed by 6 bases and V by 3 bases; bases with no gene match: 6. CDR3 sequence: CASSIFAGGSEQYF. CDR3 coding DNA: TGTGCCAGTAGTATTTTTGCGGGAGGGAGCGAGCAGTACTTC.

The J gene is TRBJ1-1, the V gene TRBV29-1, with TRBD1 matching 11 bases. The CDR3 runs to 15 residues. Germline assignment: CDR1 SQVTM and CDR2 ANQGSEA. Trimming at V came to 6 bases and at J to 0 bases, leaving 6 bases not matched to a gene. The CDR3, as DNA: TGCAGCGTGGGGACAGGGGGAATCATGAACACTGAAGCTTTCTTT. Amino acid sequence: CSVGTGGIMNTEAFF.

The chain uses TRBV9 and TRBJ1-6, with no clear D. Deletions cut 0 bases from V and 8 bases from J, with 18 bases between. The CDR3 loop spans 17 amino acids. Germline CDR1 is SGDLS and CDR2 is YYNGEE. This CDR3 is CASSVAGTVGKDSPLHF. The CDR3 DNA sequence: TGTGCCAGCAGCGTAGCTGGAACAGTGGGTAAGGATTCACCCCTCCACTTT.

V is TRBV19 and J is TRBJ1-1; unclear D gene. CDR1 is LNHDA and CDR2 is SQIVND in the germline V gene (reference sequence). The V end was cut by 3 bases, the J end by 7 bases, with 15 bases between. The CDR3 spans 14 residues. CDR3 protein: CASSIEGYHGEAFF. The CDR3 DNA is TGTGCCAGTAGTATTGAAGGGTATCACGGTGAAGCTTTCTTT.

With respect to this clone: Different DNA sequences within this sample yield the same CDR3. J is TRBJ2-7 and V is TRBV6-5; no clear D. Trimming took off 2 bases at V and 0 bases at J, with 5 bases between the two ends. The CDR3 has 13 residues. Germline-derived CDR1 and CDR2 are MNHEY and SVGAGI. CDR3 loop: CASSYRLSYEQYF. As DNA, the CDR3 is TGTGCCAGCAGTTACCGTCTCTCCTACGAGCAGTACTTC.

DNA of the CDR3: TGTGCCAGCTCACCACCTAGCGGGGGATCAGATACGCAGTATTTT. It is translated as CASSPPSGGSDTQYF. V gene TRBV18 combines with J gene TRBJ2-3; TRBD2 aligns across 9 bases. This CDR3 is 15 amino acids long. Trimming at V came to 0 bases and at J to 4 bases, leaving 2 bases not matched to a gene. The germline V gene encodes CDR1 KGHSH and CDR2 LQKENI.

The chain employs TRBV7-6 and TRBJ2-5; D is perhaps TRBD1 or TRBD2 (6 bases each). This CDR3 contains 16 residues. Germline CDR1 is SGHVS and CDR2 is FNYEAQ. Trimming removed 6 bases from V and 1 base from J, with 18 bases in between. The chain's CDR3 is CASSTRWGARQETQYF. The CDR3, as DNA: TGTGCCAGCAGTACCCGTTGGGGGGCCCGCCAAGAGACCCAGTACTTC.

The chain uses TRBV28 and TRBJ1-5; 9 nucleotides match TRBD1. The CDR3 is made up of 15 amino acids. The V gene's germline CDR1 is MDHEN and CDR2 SYDVKM. The junction had 8 bases not matched to a gene; V was cut back by 5 bases and J by 6 bases. In nucleotides, the CDR3 is TGTGCCAGCAGTCCAGGGACAGGGTACGGTCAGCCCCAGCATTTT. This sequence encodes CASSPGTGYGQPQHF.

CDR3 nucleotides: TGCAGCGTTACCCGACAGGGCCGCTCCTACGAGCAGTACTTC. Residues: CSVTRQGRSYEQYF. The chain couples TRBV29-1 to TRBJ2-7, with 7 bases matching TRBD1. CDR1 and CDR2 (germline): SQVTM, ANQGSEA. This CDR3 contains 14 residues. V lost 5 bases to trimming and J lost 0 bases; unmatched junction nucleotides: 7.

The chain links TRBV11-2 to TRBJ1-6, with a tentative D call TRBD1 (5 bases). The germline V gene has CDR1 SGHAT and CDR2 FQNNGV. Trimming removed 5 bases at V and 9 bases at J, with 17 bases between. The CDR3 sequence is 15 residues long. The CDR3 DNA is TGTGCCAGCAGCCCTGGGGAGGTTGGGGGTTCACCCCTCCACTTT. It specifies CASSPGEVGGSPLHF. Filled out from reference TRBV11-2 and TRBJ1-6, the complete variable domain reads EAGVAQSPRYKIIEKRQSVAFWCNPISGHATLYWYQQILGQGPKLLIQFQNNGVVDDSQLPKDRFSAERLKGVDSTLKIQPAKLEDSAVYLCASSPGEVGGSPLHFGNGTRLTVT.

The chain has TRBV2 and TRBJ2-3; 7 positions match TRBD2. V shed 8 bases and J 2 bases; nucleotides not matched to a gene: 10. This CDR3 has 15 amino acids. Per the germline V gene, CDR1 is SNHLY and CDR2 is FYNNEI. The CDR3 loop is CASLRTRAYTDTQYF. The DNA for the CDR3 is TGTGCCAGCCTCCGGACTAGAGCCTACACAGATACGCAGTATTTT.

The chain has TRBV6-1 and TRBJ1-5; D is perhaps TRBD1 (5 bases). Germline V gene sequence: CDR1 MNHNS, CDR2 SASEGT. CDR3 length: 17 amino acids. V lost 3 bases and J 3 bases, leaving 18 bases between the germline ends. CDR3 coding DNA: TGTGCCAGCAGTGAGGAGGAAGGGAGGGGTAACAATCAGCCCCAGCATTTT. Protein product: CASSEEEGRGNNQPQHF.

The chain combines TRBV18 with TRBJ2-2; D is ambiguous. From germline, CDR1 is KGHSH and CDR2 LQKENI. V lost 5 bases and J 5 bases, leaving 9 bases between the germline ends. The CDR3 covers 13 residues. CDR3 amino acids: CASSAQTTGELFF. CDR3 nucleotide sequence: TGTGCCAGCTCAGCGCAGACTACCGGGGAGCTGTTTTTT.

The chain is built from TRBV7-9 and TRBJ1-2, with TRBD1 identical over 7 bases. Germline V CDR1 and CDR2: SEHNR, FQNEAQ (reference sequence). The CDR3 consists of 13 residues. J gave up 0 bases and V 10 bases, and 5 bases lay outside the gene matches. The chain's CDR3 is CANEDRPNYGYTF. In nucleotides, the CDR3 is TGTGCCAACGAGGACAGGCCTAACTATGGCTACACCTTC. The full variable domain, rest sourced from reference TRBV7-9 and TRBJ1-2, is DTGVSQNPRHKITKRGQNVTFRCDPISEHNRLYWYRQTLGQGPEFLTYFQNEAQLEKSRLLSDRFSAERPKGSFSTLEIQRTEQGDSAMYLCANEDRPNYGYTFGSGTRLTVV.

This rearrangement joins TRBV5-1 to TRBJ1-3; D call uncertain. The germline CDR1 and CDR2 sequences are SGHRS and YFSETQ. Trimming cost V 4 bases and J 0 bases, with 14 bases left between them. The CDR3 has 16 amino acids. This chain's CDR3 is CASSPRTGNSGNTIYF. In DNA form, the CDR3 reads TGCGCCAGCAGCCCAAGGACGGGGAACTCTGGAAACACCATATATTTT.

CDR3 sequence reads: CASAGQGYGYTF. In DNA, the CDR3 is TGTGCCAGCGCTGGGCAGGGCTATGGCTACACCTTC. The chain links TRBV2 to TRBJ1-2; D possibly corresponds to TRBD1 (5 bases). V was cut by 8 bases and J by 4 bases, with 11 bases left in between. Germline V CDR1 and CDR2: SNHLY, FYNNEI. The CDR3 length is 12 residues.